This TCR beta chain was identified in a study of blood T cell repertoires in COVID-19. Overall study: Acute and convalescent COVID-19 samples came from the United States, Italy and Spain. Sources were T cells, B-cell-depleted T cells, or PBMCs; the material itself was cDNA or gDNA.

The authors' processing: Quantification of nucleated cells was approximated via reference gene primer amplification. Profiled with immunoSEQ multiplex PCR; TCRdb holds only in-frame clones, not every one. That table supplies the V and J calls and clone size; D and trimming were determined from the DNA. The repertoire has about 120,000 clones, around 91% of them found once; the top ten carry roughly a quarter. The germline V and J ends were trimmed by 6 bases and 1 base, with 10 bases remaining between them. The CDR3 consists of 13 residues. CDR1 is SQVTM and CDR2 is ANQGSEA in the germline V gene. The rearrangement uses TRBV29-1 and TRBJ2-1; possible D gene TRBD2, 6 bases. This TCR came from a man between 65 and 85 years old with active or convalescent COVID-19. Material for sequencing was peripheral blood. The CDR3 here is CSVRLGSYNEQFF. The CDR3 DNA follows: TGCAGCGTACGACTAGGATCCTACAATGAGCAGTTCTTC.